The rows below give T cell receptor beta chains drawn from one sample of a study of cytomegalovirus exposure and HLA in healthy donors. Generated by immunoSEQ multiplex PCR, the TCRdb table keeps only in-frame clones and is missing some. The data contain fewer than 200,000 clones, roughly 80% of them seen just once; the ten biggest clones take up 3.5% to 5.5%. Sequenced input: PBMCs. The receptor source for this set is a man aged 40-49 years in good health and CMV-seronegative. Both conserved end residues are part of each CDR3. Only some rows state a clone size, as once, few, many or a class for expanded clones.

TRBV19	-	TRBJ2-1	15	CASSIRFADYNEQFF
TRBV20-1	few	TRBJ2-1	11	CSATSFNEQFF
TRBV4-3	once	TRBJ2-7	15	CASSQETSTLYEQYF
TRBV6-6	-	TRBJ2-7	14	CASSEGQPHYEQYF
TRBV6-1	-	TRBJ2-7	14	CASSEGQGRGEQYF
TRBV7-9	-	TRBJ2-3	13	CASSGGGSWAQYF
TRBV4-1	-	TRBJ1-1	16	CASSQDHRSWNTEAFF
TRBV7-9	-	TRBJ1-2	15	CASSLLYRGKSGYTF
TRBV5-1	-	TRBJ2-2	15	CASSPPDRAAGELFF
TRBV7-8	-	TRBJ2-5	16	CASSLLGESDQETQYF
TRBV5-6	-	TRBJ1-3	14	CASSPRTAGNTIYF
TRBV6-8	-	TRBJ2-1	14	CASRFSLSYNEQFF
TRBV6-5	few	TRBJ2-5	16	CASSYGLAGGQETQYF
TRBV27	-	TRBJ2-5	14	CASSPRVLGETQYF
TRBV30	-	TRBJ1-6	14	CAWSVYRNNSPLHF
TRBV20-1	-	TRBJ2-1	11	CSASRGNEQFF
TRBV29-1	-	TRBJ2-7	11	CSVGDRTEQYF
TRBV28	-	TRBJ1-6	14	CASSLRDRVSPLHF
TRBV4-3	-	TRBJ1-2	17	CASSQGGGTGIYYGYTF
TRBV13	-	TRBJ2-3	17	CASSPDSSSSYTDTQYF
TRBV4-2	-	TRBJ2-7	15	CASSPSLWGHDEQYF
TRBV9	once	TRBJ2-1	16	CASSVGQVMYYNEQFF
TRBV12-5	-	TRBJ1-2	15	CASGSKPGLFYGYTF
TRBV27	-	TRBJ1-6	15	CASRTSGGSGSPLHF
TRBV6-5	once	TRBJ2-7	15	CASSLGRPRGYEQYF
TRBV7-2	-	TRBJ1-4	13	CASSLGVGRELFF
TRBV5-6	-	TRBJ2-3	11	CASSFADTQYF
TRBV4-2	-	TRBJ2-5	14	CASSQGDREETQYF
TRBV10-3	-	TRBJ1-6	14	CAISEVAENSPLHF
TRBV10-1	-	TRBJ2-7	13	CASSESMLSEQYF
TRBV6-5	few	TRBJ2-7	12	CASSPRGDEQYF
TRBV2	few	TRBJ2-1	14	CASRARVSGGQQFF
TRBV28	-	TRBJ1-2	15	CASLSSGTPFTGYTF
TRBV5-8	-	TRBJ2-7	14	CASSLEWGPYEQYF
TRBV9	-	TRBJ1-4	14	CASSQQGANEKLFF
TRBV2	few	TRBJ2-3	19	CASSDGTSFSGGGSNTQYF
TRBV1	-	TRBJ2-3	11	CTSSTGYTQYF
TRBV11-1	-	TRBJ2-3	17	CASSLAAQRGPSDTQYF
TRBV6-5	-	TRBJ1-2	13	CASSQGGIGGYTF
TRBV30	-	TRBJ1-4	13	CASTGGGFEKLFF